This entry lists 13 T cell receptor beta chains sequenced from one sample in a study of T cells in tuberculosis. Profiling relied on immunoSEQ multiplex PCR, and the TCRdb table lists in-frame clones only, not all of them. The sample has tens of thousands of clones, about 95% seen once; the top ten hold around 7%. The sample was PBMCs. These receptors originate from a donor between 10 and 35 years old with latent tuberculosis or without tuberculosis infection.

The chain has TRBV5-1 and TRBJ1-3, with D maybe TRBD1 (6 bases). The germline V gene encodes CDR1 SGHRS and CDR2 YFSETQ. Trimming removed 0 bases from V and 7 bases from J, with 8 bases in between. CDR3 length: 13 amino acids. CDR3: CASSLERGNTIYF. The CDR3 DNA is TGCGCCAGCAGCTTGGAAAGGGGGAACACCATATATTTT. Full variable domain (rest looked up from reference TRBV5-1 and TRBJ1-3): KAGVTQTPRYLIKTRGQQVTLSCSPISGHRSVSWYQQTPGQGLQFLFEYFSETQRNKGNFPGRFSGRQFSNSRSEMNVSTLELGDSALYLCASSLERGNTIYFGEGSWLTVV.

This clone appeared once. The chain uses TRBV7-9 and TRBJ1-1; the D gene is possibly TRBD1 (6 bases). Germline CDR1 is SEHNR and CDR2 is FQNEAQ (reference sequence). Trimming pared 3 bases from V and 5 bases from J, leaving 13 bases between. There are 14 residues in the CDR3. CDR3 in amino acids: CASSFGGLETEAFF. CDR3 DNA: TGTGCCAGCAGCTTCGGGGGGCTGGAGACTGAAGCTTTCTTT. Using reference TRBV7-9 and TRBJ1-1 for the parts outside the CDR3, the full variable domain is DTGVSQNPRHKITKRGQNVTFRCDPISEHNRLYWYRQTLGQGPEFLTYFQNEAQLEKSRLLSDRFSAERPKGSFSTLEIQRTEQGDSAMYLCASSFGGLETEAFFGQGTRLTVV.

The count of this clone is one. The V call is TRBV19, the J call TRBJ2-7, with TRBD2 identical over 11 bases. Trimming cost V 4 bases and J 3 bases; bases outside gene matches: 5. The CDR3 contains 15 residues. Germline V lookup: CDR1 LNHDA, CDR2 SQIVND (reference sequence). CDR3 in amino acids: CASSTLAGVSYEQYF. DNA for the CDR3: TGTGCCAGTAGTACACTAGCGGGAGTAAGCTACGAGCAGTACTTC.

The chain employs TRBV7-7 and TRBJ2-1; D is perhaps TRBD1 (7 bases). Germline values: CDR1 SSHAT, CDR2 FNYEAQ (reference sequence). CDR3 length: 15 residues. V lost 5 bases and J lost 6, with 17 bases in between. CDR3 DNA sequence: TGTGCCAGCAGCCGACAGGGAGGAGGGGGCAATGAGCAGTTCTTC. The encoded protein is CASSRQGGGGNEQFF.

The rearrangement joins TRBV30 to TRBJ1-5; D is uncertain. The V gene lost 3 bases and the J gene lost 7 bases, with 13 bases spanning the gap. Germline-derived CDR1 and CDR2 are GTSNPN and SVGIG (reference sequence). CDR3 length: 13 amino acids. This CDR3 is CAWSQNEKQPQHF. For the CDR3, the DNA is TGTGCCTGGAGCCAAAATGAGAAGCAGCCCCAGCATTTT. Full variable domain (outside the CDR3, taken from reference TRBV30 and TRBJ1-5): SQTIHQWPATLVQPVGSPLSLECTVEGTSNPNLYWYRQAAGRGLQLLFYSVGIGQISSEVPQNLSASRPQDRQFILSSKKLLLSDSGFYLCAWSQNEKQPQHFGDGTRLSIL.

This clone occurred once. The chain couples TRBV19 to TRBJ2-7, with D maybe TRBD2 (6 bases). Trimming took 5 bases from V and 1 from J, leaving 18 bases between them. This CDR3 is 16 amino acids long. CDR1 LNHDA and CDR2 SQIVND come from the germline V gene (reference sequence). In nucleotides, the CDR3 is TGTGCCAGTAGTCCCCGCGGCGGGGCGGGATCCTACGAGCAGTACTTC. This codes for CASSPRGGAGSYEQYF.

This clone was counted a single time. The chain uses TRBV5-1 and TRBJ2-5; TRBD2 might be the D (7 bases). This CDR3 has 13 residues. Trimming removed 7 bases from V and 2 bases from J, with 12 bases in between. Germline V lookup: CDR1 SGHRS, CDR2 YFSETQ. For the CDR3, the DNA is TGCGCCAGCGGTAGGGGGGGACAAGAGACCCAGTACTTC. This sequence encodes CASGRGGQETQYF.

This chain links TRBV4-1 with TRBJ2-1; a possible D gene is TRBD2 (6 bases). The germline V gene encodes CDR1 MGHRA and CDR2 YSYEKL. The CDR3 runs to 13 residues. Between the trimmed V and J ends, which lost 3 bases and 4 bases, there was a span of 7 bases. The DNA for the CDR3 is TGCGCCAGCAGCCACGGGGGTTACAATGAGCAGTTCTTC. Translating it yields CASSHGGYNEQFF.

The genes are TRBV4-2 and TRBJ1-2; 9 positions agree with TRBD1. CDR1 is LGHNA, CDR2 YNFKEQ, per germline. The CDR3 has 16 amino acids. V dropped 5 bases and J dropped 3; count of bases not matched to a gene: 10. DNA of the CDR3: TGTGCCAGCAGCAAGAGCCGGGACAGGGAGGACTATGGCTACACCTTC. It encodes CASSKSRDREDYGYTF.

The chain links TRBV5-6 to TRBJ2-2; D remains ambiguous. Germline values: CDR1 SGHDT, CDR2 YYEEEE. Trimming took off 2 bases at V and 6 bases at J, with 17 bases between the two ends. CDR3 length: 16 residues. The CDR3 sequence is CASSLGGLFWAGELFF. Here the CDR3 DNA reads TGTGCCAGCAGCTTAGGCGGTCTGTTTTGGGCCGGGGAGCTGTTTTTT.

The chain couples TRBV5-4 to TRBJ1-1, with D possibly being TRBD1 (5 bases). The germline V gene has CDR1 SGHNT and CDR2 YYREEE (reference sequence). Trimming took 3 bases from V and 0 from J, leaving 9 bases between them. The CDR3 is made up of 14 amino acids. This CDR3 reads CASSSQGMNTEAFF. In nucleotides, the CDR3 is TGTGCCAGCAGCTCCCAGGGAATGAACACTGAAGCTTTCTTT.

The chain combines TRBV4-1 with TRBJ2-7, with D uncertain. Germline V gives CDR1 MGHRA, CDR2 YSYEKL. The V end lost 1 base, the J end lost 3 bases, and 16 bases lay between the germline ends. The CDR3 has 16 residues. CDR3 bases: TGCGCCAGCAGCCAAGGTGAGTCGGAGAGGCTCTACGAGCAGTACTTC. It encodes CASSQGESERLYEQYF.

J is TRBJ1-1 and V is TRBV19; D unresolved. Germline V lookup: CDR1 LNHDA, CDR2 SQIVND (reference sequence). The CDR3 loop spans 15 amino acids. The germline V and J ends were trimmed by 6 bases and 3 bases, with 17 bases remaining between them. The CDR3 reads CASSPWRDLYTEAFF. Written as DNA, the CDR3 is TGTGCCAGTAGCCCTTGGCGGGATTTGTACACTGAAGCTTTCTTT.